A single sample gave rise to the 5 T cell receptor beta chains below, sequenced in a study of vaccination and CD4 T cells after COVID-19. Sequenced with the Oncomine TCR Beta short-read assay was DNA taken from cultured CD4+ T cells. TCRdb independently ran MiXCR on the PCR reads; one entry per CDR3 protein. This sample has some 21,000 distinct CDR3 sequences, with around half found just once. As to treatment: roughly ten-day PBMC culture with coronavirus spike peptide pools or control peptides (ViraFEST assay). These receptors are not linked to any known antigen. Sample: CD4+ T cells from blood, cultured in vitro, taken before SARS-CoV-2 vaccination. Receptor source: a human donor who had recovered from COVID-19.

CDR3 protein: CASSPDWGQETQYF. CDR3 DNA sequence: TGTGCCAGCAGCCCAGACTGGGGCCAAGAGACCCAGTACTTC. The J gene is TRBJ2-5, the V gene TRBV11-3; D ambiguous. Germline assignment: CDR1 SGHNT and CDR2 YENEEA. V lost 5 bases and J 1 base, leaving 11 bases between the germline ends. The CDR3 runs 14 residues.

V usage is TRBV28 and J usage is TRBJ1-5; D is uncertain. Germline CDR1 is MDHEN and CDR2 is SYDVKM. The CDR3 is made up of 16 amino acids. The V end was cut by 1 base, the J end by 0 bases, with 10 bases between. CDR3 protein: CASSLLPFGSNQPQHF. DNA of the CDR3: TGTGCCAGCAGTTTATTGCCGTTTGGTAGCAATCAGCCCCAGCATTTT.

This clonotype was counted between two and nine times. V gene TRBV19 combines with J gene TRBJ1-2, with D tentatively TRBD1 (6 bases). The V gene's germline CDR1 is LNHDA and CDR2 SQIVND (reference sequence). Trimming removed 7 bases at V and 8 bases at J, with 17 bases between. The CDR3 length is 13 residues. The CDR3 coding sequence is TGTGCCAGTACCTTACACAGGGAGGACGGCTACACCTTC. Translating it yields CASTLHREDGYTF.

In its sample, this clonotype is medium-sized. J is TRBJ1-5 and V is TRBV19; tentative D call: TRBD1 (6 bases). The CDR3 contains 14 residues. CDR1 and CDR2 (germline): LNHDA, SQIVND (reference sequence). The V gene lost 3 bases and the J gene lost 5 bases, with 11 bases spanning the gap. The CDR3 DNA reads as TGTGCCAGTAGTATTTTGGGGGCACATCAGCCCCAGCATTTT. Translating gives CASSILGAHQPQHF.

About this clonotype itself: One end of the junction fails to match germline, which may point to a read error. The rearrangement links TRBV11-2 to TRBJ2-5, with a tentative D call TRBD1 (6 bases). Per the germline V gene, CDR1 is SGHAT and CDR2 is FQNNGV. The CDR3 length is 13 residues. The CDR3 is CTSSSQGTSTQYF. As DNA, the CDR3 is TGTACCAGCAGCTCGCAGGGGACGTCGACCCAGTACTTC.